This TCR beta chain was retrieved from a study of blood T cell repertoires in COVID-19. Study background: The cDNA or gDNA used as material had been derived from T cells, B-cell-depleted T cells, or PBMCs.

This clone has just one count. CDR3 length: 14 amino acids. Trimming at V came to 4 bases and at J to 8 bases, leaving 5 bases not matched to a gene. CDR1 is SEHNR, CDR2 FQNEAQ, per germline (reference sequence). Per the study methods: Cell counts per sample came from amplifying reference gene primers. The method was immunoSEQ multiplex PCR; TCRdb's version includes in-frame clones alone and lacks a portion of them. The V and J calls and clone size were taken over from that table, and D and trimming were inferred from the DNA. The sample lists roughly 230,000 clones, roughly 91% occurring once. While infection was still active, Seattle patients were enrolled and then followed longitudinally.

The sample comprised peripheral blood. This TCR was sampled from a man aged 25 to 45 with COVID-19, enrolled during active disease. The rearrangement joins TRBV7-9 to TRBJ2-1; 10 bases match TRBD1. The CDR3, as DNA: TGTGCCAGCAGCTCGACAGGGGGCGCGGATGAGCAGTTCTTC. Its protein product is CASSSTGGADEQFF.